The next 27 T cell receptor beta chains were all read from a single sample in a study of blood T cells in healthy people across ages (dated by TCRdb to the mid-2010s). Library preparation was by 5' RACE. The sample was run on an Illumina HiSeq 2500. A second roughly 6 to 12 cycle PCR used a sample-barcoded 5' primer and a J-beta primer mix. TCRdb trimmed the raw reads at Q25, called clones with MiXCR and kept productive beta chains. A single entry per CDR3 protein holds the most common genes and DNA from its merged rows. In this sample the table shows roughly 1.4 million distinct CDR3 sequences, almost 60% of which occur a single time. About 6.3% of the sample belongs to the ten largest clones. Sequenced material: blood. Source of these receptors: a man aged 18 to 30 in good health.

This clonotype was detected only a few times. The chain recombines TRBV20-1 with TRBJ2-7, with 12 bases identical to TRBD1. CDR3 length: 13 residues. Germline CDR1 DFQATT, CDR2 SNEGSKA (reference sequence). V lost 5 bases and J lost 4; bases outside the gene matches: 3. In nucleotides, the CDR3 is TGCAGTGCTGGGACAGGGGGCTCGTACGAGCAGTACTTC. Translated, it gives CSAGTGGSYEQYF.

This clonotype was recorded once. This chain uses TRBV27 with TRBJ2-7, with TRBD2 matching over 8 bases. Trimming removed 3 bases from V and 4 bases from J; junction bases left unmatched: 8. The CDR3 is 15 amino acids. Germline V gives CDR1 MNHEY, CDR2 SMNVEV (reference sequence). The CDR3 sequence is CASSFRLAGVYEQYF. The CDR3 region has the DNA TGTGCCAGCAGTTTCAGGCTAGCGGGCGTTTACGAGCAGTACTTC.

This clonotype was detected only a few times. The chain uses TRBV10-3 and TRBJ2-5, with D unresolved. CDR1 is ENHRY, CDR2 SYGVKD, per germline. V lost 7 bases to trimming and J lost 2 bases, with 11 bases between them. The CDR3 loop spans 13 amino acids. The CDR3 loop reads CAITDGLQETQYF. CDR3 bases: TGTGCCATCACTGATGGTTTACAAGAGACCCAGTACTTC.

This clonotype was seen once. The CDR3 DNA is TGCAGCGTTCTTACTTCGAACACCGGGGAGCTGTTTTTT. Protein sequence: CSVLTSNTGELFF. This rearrangement joins TRBV29-1 to TRBJ2-2; D is unresolved. The CDR3 consists of 13 residues. CDR1 SQVTM and CDR2 ANQGSEA come from the germline V gene. The V and J ends lost 5 bases and 0 bases respectively, with 7 bases between them.

The CDR3 loop reads CASSLTTRDYHYEQYF. CDR3 DNA sequence: TGTGCCAGCAGCCTCACTACTCGGGACTATCACTACGAGCAGTACTTC. The chain employs TRBV7-9 and TRBJ2-5; 7 positions agree with TRBD2. The J call may not be correct, given that the DNA end is closer to TRBJ2-7. Germline V gene sequence: CDR1 SEHNR, CDR2 FQNEAQ (reference sequence). The CDR3 totals 16 residues.

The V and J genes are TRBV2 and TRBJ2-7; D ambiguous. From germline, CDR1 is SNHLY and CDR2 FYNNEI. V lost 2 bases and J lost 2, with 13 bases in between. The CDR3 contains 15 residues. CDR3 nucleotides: TGTGCCAGCAGTGAAACAACCGGGCAGACCTACGAGCAGTACTTC. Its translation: CASSETTGQTYEQYF.

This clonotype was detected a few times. The CDR3 bases are TGTGCCAGCAGCCCCTACCGGTCAGGGGCCAACGTCCTGACTTTC. It codes for CASSPYRSGANVLTF. This chain connects TRBV13 to TRBJ2-6; D gene unclear. The CDR3 is made up of 15 amino acids. Deletions cut 5 bases from V and 4 bases from J, with 12 bases between. Germline assignment: CDR1 PRHDT and CDR2 FYEKMQ (reference sequence).

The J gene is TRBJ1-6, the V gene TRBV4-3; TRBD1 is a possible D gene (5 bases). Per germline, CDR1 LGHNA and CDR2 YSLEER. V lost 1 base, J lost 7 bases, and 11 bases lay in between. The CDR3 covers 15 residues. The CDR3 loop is CASSQGQTPNSPLHF. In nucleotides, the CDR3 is TGCGCCAGCAGCCAAGGACAGACACCAAATTCACCCCTCCACTTT.

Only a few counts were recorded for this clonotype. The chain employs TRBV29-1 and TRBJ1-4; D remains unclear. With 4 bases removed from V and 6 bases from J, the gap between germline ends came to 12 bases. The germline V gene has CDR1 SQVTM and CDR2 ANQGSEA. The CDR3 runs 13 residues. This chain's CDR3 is CSVVKGEDEKLFF. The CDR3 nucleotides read TGCAGCGTTGTTAAGGGAGAGGATGAAAAACTGTTTTTT. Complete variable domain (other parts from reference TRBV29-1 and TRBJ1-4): SAVISQKPSRDICQRGTSLTIQCQVDSQVTMMFWYRQQPGQSLTLIATANQGSEATYESGFVIDKFPISRPNLTFSTLTVSNMSPEDSSIYLCSVVKGEDEKLFFGSGTQLSVL.

The CDR3 spells CASSLPHSPAAGWVFYEQYF. The CDR3 DNA reads TGTGCCAGCAGCTTACCCCATTCCCCCGCGGCGGGATGGGTCTTCTACGAGCAGTACTTC. The rearrangement links TRBV11-2 to TRBJ2-7, with a possible D match to TRBD2 (6 bases). The CDR3 sequence is 20 residues long. Germline V gives CDR1 SGHAT, CDR2 FQNNGV. With 2 bases removed from V and 3 bases from J, the gap between germline ends came to 29 bases. The full variable domain, completed using reference TRBV11-2 and TRBJ2-7, is EAGVAQSPRYKIIEKRQSVAFWCNPISGHATLYWYQQILGQGPKLLIQFQNNGVVDDSQLPKDRFSAERLKGVDSTLKIQPAKLEDSAVYLCASSLPHSPAAGWVFYEQYFGPGTRLTVT.

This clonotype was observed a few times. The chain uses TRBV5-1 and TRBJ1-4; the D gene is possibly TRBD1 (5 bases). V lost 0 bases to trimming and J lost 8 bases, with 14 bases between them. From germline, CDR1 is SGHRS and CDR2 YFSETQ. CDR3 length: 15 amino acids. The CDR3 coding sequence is TGCGCCAGCAGCTTGGCCCAGGGAGCGGGCGAAAAACTGTTTTTT. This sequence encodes CASSLAQGAGEKLFF.

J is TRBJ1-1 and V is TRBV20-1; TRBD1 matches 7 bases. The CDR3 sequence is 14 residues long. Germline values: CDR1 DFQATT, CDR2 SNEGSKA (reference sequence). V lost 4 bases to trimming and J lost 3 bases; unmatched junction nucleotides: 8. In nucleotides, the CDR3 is TGCAGTGCTAAGTCCCTAACAGGGGACACTGAAGCTTTCTTT. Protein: CSAKSLTGDTEAFF.

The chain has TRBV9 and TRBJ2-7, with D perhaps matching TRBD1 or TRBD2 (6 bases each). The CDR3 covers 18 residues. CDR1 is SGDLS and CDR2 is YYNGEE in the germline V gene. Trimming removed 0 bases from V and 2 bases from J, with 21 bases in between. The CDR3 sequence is CASSVEAVGAGEAYEQYF. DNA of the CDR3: TGTGCCAGCAGCGTAGAGGCGGTTGGGGCAGGGGAGGCCTACGAGCAGTACTTC.

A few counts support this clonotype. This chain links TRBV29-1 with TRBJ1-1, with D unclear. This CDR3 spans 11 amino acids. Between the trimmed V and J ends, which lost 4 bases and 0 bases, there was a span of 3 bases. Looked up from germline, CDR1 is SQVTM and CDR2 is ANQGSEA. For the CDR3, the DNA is TGCAGCGTTGCGATGAACACTGAAGCTTTCTTT. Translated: CSVAMNTEAFF.

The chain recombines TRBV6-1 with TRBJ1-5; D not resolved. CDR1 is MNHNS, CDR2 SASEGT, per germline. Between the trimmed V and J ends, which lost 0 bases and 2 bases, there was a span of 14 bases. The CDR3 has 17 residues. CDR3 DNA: TGTGCCAGCAGTGAAGCAGAAGGGCGGCGAGGCAATCAGCCCCAGCATTTT. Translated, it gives CASSEAEGRRGNQPQHF.

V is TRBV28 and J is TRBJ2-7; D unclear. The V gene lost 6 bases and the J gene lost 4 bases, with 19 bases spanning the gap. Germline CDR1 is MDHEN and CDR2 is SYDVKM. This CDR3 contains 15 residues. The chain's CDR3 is CASSLALGRPYEQYF. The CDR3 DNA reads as TGTGCCAGCAGCTTAGCCCTGGGCCGACCGTACGAGCAGTACTTC.

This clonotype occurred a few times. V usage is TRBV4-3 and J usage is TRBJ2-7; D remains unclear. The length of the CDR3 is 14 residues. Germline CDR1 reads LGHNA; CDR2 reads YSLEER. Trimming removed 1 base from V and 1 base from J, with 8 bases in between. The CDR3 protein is CASSQGYRSYEQYF. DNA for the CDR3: TGCGCCAGCAGCCAAGGGTACAGATCCTACGAGCAGTACTTC.

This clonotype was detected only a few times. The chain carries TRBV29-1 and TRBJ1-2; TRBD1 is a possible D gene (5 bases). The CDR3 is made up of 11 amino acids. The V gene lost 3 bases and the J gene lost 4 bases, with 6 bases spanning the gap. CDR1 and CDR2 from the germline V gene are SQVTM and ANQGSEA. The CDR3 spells CSVDGTYGYTF. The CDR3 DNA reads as TGCAGCGTTGATGGGACCTATGGCTACACCTTC.

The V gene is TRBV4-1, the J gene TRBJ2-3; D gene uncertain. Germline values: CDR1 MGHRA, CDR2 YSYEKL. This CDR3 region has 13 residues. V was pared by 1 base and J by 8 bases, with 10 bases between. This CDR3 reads CASSQGLSATQYF. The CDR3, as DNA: TGCGCCAGCAGCCAAGGGTTGTCGGCTACGCAGTATTTT.

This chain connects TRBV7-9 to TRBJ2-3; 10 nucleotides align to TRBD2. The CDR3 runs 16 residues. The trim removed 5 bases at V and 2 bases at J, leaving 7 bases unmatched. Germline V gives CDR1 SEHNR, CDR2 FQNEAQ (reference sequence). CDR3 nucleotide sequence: TGTGCCAGCAGCCCCGGACTAGCGGCCTTCACAGATACGCAGTATTTT. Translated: CASSPGLAAFTDTQYF.

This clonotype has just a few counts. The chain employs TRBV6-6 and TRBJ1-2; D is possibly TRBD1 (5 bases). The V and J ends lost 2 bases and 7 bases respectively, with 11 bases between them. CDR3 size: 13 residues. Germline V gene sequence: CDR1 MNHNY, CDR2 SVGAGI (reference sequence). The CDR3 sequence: CASSYNGGSGYTF. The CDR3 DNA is TGTGCCAGCAGTTACAATGGGGGGAGTGGCTACACCTTC.

The CDR3 region is CASSLAGLGYSNQPQHF. The CDR3 nucleotides read TGTGCCAGCAGCCTGGCAGGGCTGGGATATAGCAATCAGCCCCAGCATTTT. The rearrangement uses TRBV12-3 or TRBV12-4 and TRBJ1-5, with D possibly TRBD1 on 5 matching bases. The CDR3 is 17 amino acids. V lost 6 bases to trimming and J lost 0 bases, with 18 bases between them.

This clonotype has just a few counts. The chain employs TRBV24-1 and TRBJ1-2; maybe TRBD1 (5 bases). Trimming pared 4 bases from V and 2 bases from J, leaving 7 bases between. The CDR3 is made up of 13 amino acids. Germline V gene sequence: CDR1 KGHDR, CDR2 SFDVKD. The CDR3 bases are TGTGCCACCAGTGACGGGACCAACTATGGCTACACCTTC. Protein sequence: CATSDGTNYGYTF.

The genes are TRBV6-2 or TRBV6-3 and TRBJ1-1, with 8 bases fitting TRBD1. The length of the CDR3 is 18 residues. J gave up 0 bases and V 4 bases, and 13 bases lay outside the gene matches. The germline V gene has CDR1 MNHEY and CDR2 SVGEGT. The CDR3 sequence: CASSSLWTGLTLNTEAFF. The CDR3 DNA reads TGTGCCAGCAGTTCCCTATGGACAGGGCTCACTTTGAACACTGAAGCTTTCTTT.

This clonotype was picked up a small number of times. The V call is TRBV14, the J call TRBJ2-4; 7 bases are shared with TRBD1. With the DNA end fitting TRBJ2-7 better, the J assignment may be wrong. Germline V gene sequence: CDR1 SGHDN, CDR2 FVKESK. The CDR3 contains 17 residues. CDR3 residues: CASSQEGLGQATYEQYF. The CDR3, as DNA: TGTGCCAGCAGCCAAGAGGGATTAGGACAGGCAACCTACGAGCAGTACTTC.

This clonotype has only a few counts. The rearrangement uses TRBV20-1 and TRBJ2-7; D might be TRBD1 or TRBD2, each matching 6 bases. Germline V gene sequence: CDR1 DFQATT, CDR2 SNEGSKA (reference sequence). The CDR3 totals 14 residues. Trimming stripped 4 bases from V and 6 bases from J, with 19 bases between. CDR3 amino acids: CSATSGVPGGEQYF. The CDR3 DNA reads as TGCAGTGCTACCTCAGGGGTCCCCGGGGGCGAGCAGTACTTC.

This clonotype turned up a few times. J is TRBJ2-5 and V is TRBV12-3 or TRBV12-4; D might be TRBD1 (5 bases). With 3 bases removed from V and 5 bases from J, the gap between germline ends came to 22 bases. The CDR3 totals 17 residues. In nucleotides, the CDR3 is TGTGCCAGCAGTTTTGTGAGGTCCCAGGGTTCGTGGGAGACCCAGTACTTC. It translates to CASSFVRSQGSWETQYF.